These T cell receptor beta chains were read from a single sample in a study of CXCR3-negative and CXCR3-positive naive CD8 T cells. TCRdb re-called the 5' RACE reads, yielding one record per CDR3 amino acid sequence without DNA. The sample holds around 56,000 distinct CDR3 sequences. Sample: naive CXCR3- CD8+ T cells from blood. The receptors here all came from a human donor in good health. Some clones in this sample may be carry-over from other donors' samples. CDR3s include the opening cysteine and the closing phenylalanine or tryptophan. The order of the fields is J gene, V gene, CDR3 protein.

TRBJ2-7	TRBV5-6	CASSAGQNYEQYF
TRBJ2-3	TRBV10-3	CAIRTSGDTDTQYF
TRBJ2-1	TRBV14	CASSPQGLAAYNEQFF
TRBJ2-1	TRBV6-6	CASSYGWTTMPNEQFF
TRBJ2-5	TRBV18	CASSPPIPKETQYF
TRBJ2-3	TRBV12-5	CASGFRSGLAGSTDTQYF
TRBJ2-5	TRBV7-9	CASSLQETQYF
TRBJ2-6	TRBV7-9	CASSLVGPGANVLTF
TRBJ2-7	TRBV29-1	CSGRSSYEQYF
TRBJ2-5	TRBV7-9	CASSWGQPSEETQYF
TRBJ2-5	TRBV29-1	CSAREHLKETQYF
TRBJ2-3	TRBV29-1	CSVKGTEWGTQYF
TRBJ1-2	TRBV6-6	CASTPGTTYGYTF
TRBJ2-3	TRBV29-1	CSVDWDTGRPGSDTQYF
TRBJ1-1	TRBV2	CASDGDRGSRAGEAFF
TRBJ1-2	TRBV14	CASSRDRAGFYGYTF
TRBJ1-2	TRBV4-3	CASSQDSQGTNYGYTF
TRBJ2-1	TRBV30	CAWSVRAYEQFF
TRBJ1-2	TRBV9	CASSVAYGNYGYTF
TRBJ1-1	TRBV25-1	CASSVRGYNEAFF
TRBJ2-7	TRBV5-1	CASSTGSPYEQYF
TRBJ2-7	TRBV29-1	CSVVGGESYEQYF
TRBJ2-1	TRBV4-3	CASSQGFPGLNNEQFF
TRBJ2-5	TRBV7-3	CASSPTGTRQETQYF
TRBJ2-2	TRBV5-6	CASSLGQGVMGTGELFF
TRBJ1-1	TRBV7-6	CASRAGGNTEAFF
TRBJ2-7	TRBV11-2	CASSPASFYEQYF
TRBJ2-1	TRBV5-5	CASSLWYEKTYNEQFF
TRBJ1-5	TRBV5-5	CASSLLPPGTGYQPQHF
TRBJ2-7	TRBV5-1	CASSPGQGMAYEQYF
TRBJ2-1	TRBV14	CASSFYGDNEKFF
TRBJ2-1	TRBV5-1	CASRGDQGWNEQFF
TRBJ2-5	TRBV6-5	CASSYSTGIETQYF